The source of this T cell receptor beta chain is a study of regulatory T cells in long-lasting Graves disease. Libraries of TCR beta came from iRepertoire HTBI primers plus Arm-PCR of CDR3 regions. TCRdb re-called the multiplex PCR reads through MiXCR, storing one row per CDR3 protein. The sample includes almost 450,000 distinct CDR3 sequences, approximately 16% seen only once; the top ten take over 8.5%. Study-wide results and caveats: There was favoring of TRBV28, TRBJ1-2 and TRBJ2-5 in persistent disease. Researchers reported studying only peripheral blood, not thyroid tissue.

Many counts were recorded for this clonotype. Its specificity is unknown. The V and J ends lost 2 bases and 6 bases, in that order; junction bases with no gene match: 12. CDR1 LGHDT and CDR2 YNNKEL come from the germline V gene (reference sequence). The CDR3 is made up of 17 amino acids. Time point in this sample: newly diagnosed GD, antithyroid drugs for less than 3 months. There was RNA extracted from PBMCs, and the TCR library was made from it. These records were also assigned to another study, of T cells in Graves' hyperthyroidism and ophthalmopathy. According to that study: In the first-round RT-PCR of the TCR CDR3, the HTBI primer set was used.

The V gene is TRBV3-1, the J gene TRBJ2-3; the match to TRBD2 covers 9 bases. The receptor was isolated from a woman in her twenties or thirties with Graves disease. The sample in question was peripheral blood mononuclear cells (PBMCs), obtained at new diagnosis, from a patient treated with antithyroid drugs. DNA of the CDR3: TGTGCCAGCAGCCAAAGGGCTAGCGGGACGGGCGCGGATACGCAGTATTTT. Translation: CASSQRASGTGADTQYF.